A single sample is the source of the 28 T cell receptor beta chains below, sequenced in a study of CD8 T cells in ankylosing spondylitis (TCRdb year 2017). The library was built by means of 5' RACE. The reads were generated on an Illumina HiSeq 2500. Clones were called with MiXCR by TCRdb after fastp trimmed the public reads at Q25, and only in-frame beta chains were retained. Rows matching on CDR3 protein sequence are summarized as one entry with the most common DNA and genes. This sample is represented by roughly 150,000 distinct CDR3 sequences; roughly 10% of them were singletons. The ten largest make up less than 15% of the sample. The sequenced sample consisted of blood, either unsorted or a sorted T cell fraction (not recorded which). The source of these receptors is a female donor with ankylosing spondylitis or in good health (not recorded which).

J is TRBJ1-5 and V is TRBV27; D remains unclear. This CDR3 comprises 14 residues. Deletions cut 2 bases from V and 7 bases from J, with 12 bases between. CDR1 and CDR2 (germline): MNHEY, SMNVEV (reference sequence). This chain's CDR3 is CASSLGRRGQPQHF. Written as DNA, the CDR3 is TGTGCCAGCAGTTTAGGAAGGCGAGGACAGCCCCAGCATTTT.

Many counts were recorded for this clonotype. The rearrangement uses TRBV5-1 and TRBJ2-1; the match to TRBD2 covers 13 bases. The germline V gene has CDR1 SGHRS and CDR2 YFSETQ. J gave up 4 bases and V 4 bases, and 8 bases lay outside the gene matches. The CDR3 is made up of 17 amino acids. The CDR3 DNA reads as TGCGCCAGCAGCCCCGGGACTAGCGGGGATAGTTACAATGAGCAGTTCTTC. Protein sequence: CASSPGTSGDSYNEQFF.

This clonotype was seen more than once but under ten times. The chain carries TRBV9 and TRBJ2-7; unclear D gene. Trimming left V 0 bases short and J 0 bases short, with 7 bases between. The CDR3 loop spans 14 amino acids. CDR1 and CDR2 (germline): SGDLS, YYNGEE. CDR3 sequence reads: CASSVGDLSYEQYF. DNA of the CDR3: TGTGCCAGCAGCGTAGGTGACCTCTCCTACGAGCAGTACTTC. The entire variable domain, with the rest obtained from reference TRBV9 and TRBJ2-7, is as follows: DSGVTQTPKHLITATGQRVTLRCSPRSGDLSVYWYQQSLDQGLQFLIQYYNGEERAKGNILERFSAQQFPDLHSELNLSSLELGDSALYFCASSVGDLSYEQYFGPGTRLTVT.

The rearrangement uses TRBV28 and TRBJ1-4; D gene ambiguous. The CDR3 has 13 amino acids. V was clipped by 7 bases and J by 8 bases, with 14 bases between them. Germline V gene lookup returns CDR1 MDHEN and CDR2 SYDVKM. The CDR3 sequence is CASTRLGREKLFF. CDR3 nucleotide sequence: TGTGCCAGCACAAGGCTGGGAAGGGAAAAACTGTTTTTT.

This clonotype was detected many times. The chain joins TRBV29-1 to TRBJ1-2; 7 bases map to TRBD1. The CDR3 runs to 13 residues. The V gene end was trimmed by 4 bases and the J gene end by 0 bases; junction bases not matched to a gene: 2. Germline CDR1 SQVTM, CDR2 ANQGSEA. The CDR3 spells CSVAGGANYGYTF. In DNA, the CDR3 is TGCAGCGTTGCAGGGGGAGCTAACTATGGCTACACCTTC.

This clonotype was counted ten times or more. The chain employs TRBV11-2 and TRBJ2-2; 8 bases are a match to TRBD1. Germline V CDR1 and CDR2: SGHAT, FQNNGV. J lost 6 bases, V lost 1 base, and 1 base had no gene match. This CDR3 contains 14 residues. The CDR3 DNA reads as TGTGCCAGCAGCTTAGCGGGACAGGCCGGGGAGCTGTTTTTT. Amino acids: CASSLAGQAGELFF.

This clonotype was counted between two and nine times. As DNA, the CDR3 is TGCAGCGTTGAGTTCAAGGGCCTGAACGAGCAGTACTTC. As protein: CSVEFKGLNEQYF. The chain links TRBV29-1 to TRBJ2-7, with D unresolved. Germline CDR1 SQVTM, CDR2 ANQGSEA. Between the trimmed V and J ends, which lost 3 bases and 5 bases, there was a span of 14 bases. This CDR3 has 13 residues.

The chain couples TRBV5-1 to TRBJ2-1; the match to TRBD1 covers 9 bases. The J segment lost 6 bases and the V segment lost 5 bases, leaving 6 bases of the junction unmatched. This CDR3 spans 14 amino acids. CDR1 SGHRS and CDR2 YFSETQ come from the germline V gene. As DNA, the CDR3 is TGCGCCAGCAGTACGGGACAGGGATCCAATGAGCAGTTCTTC. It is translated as CASSTGQGSNEQFF. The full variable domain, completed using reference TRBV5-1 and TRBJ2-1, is KAGVTQTPRYLIKTRGQQVTLSCSPISGHRSVSWYQQTPGQGLQFLFEYFSETQRNKGNFPGRFSGRQFSNSRSEMNVSTLELGDSALYLCASSTGQGSNEQFFGPGTRLTVL.

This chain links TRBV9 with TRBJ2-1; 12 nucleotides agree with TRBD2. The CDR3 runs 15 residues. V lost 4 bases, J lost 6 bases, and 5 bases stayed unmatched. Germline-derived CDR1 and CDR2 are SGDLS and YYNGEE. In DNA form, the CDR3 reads TGTGCCAGCAGCCCGGGACTAGCGGGCCGCAATGAGCAGTTCTTC. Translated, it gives CASSPGLAGRNEQFF.

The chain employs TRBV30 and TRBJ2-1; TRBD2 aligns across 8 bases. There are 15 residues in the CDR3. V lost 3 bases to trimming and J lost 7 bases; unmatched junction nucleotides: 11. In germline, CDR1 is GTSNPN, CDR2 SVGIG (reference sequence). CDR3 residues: CAWRAIAGWNNEQFF. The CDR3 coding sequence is TGTGCCTGGAGAGCGATAGCGGGATGGAATAATGAGCAGTTCTTC.

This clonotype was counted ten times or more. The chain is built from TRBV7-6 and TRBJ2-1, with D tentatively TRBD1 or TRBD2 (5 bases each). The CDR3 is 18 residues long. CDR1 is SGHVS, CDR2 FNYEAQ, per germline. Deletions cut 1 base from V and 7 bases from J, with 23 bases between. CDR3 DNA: TGTGCCAGCAGCTTAGTACGCACCGGGACCCGAACGGGGAATGAGCAGTTCTTC. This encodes CASSLVRTGTRTGNEQFF.

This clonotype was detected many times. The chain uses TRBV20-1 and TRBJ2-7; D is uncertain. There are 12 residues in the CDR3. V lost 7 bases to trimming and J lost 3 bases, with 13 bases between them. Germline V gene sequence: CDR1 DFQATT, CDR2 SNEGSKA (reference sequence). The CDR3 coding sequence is TGCAGTGTTCAAATCAGCAGCTACGAGCAGTACTTC. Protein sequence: CSVQISSYEQYF.

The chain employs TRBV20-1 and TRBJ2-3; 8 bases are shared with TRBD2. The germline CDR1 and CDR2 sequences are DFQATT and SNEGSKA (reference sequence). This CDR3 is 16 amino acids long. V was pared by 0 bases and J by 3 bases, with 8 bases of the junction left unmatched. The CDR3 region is CSARDPAGVETDTQYF. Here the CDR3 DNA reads TGCAGTGCTAGAGATCCAGCGGGAGTAGAGACAGATACGCAGTATTTT.

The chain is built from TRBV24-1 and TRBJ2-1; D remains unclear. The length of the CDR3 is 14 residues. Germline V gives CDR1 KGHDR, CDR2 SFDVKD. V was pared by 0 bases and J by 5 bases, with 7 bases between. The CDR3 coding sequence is TGTGCCACCAGTGATTTGCATGGGAACAATGAGCAGTTCTTC. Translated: CATSDLHGNNEQFF.

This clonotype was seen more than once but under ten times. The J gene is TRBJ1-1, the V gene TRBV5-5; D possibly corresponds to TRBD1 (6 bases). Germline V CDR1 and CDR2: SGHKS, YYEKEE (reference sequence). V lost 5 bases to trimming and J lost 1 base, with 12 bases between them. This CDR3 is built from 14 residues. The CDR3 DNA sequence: TGTGCCAGCAGTTCCGGACAGTCGAACACTGAAGCTTTCTTT. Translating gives CASSSGQSNTEAFF.

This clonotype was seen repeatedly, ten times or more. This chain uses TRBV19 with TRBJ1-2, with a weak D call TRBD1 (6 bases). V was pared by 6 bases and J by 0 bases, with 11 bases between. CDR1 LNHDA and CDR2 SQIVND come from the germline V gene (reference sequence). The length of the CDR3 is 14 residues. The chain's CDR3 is CASSRGGPNYGYTF. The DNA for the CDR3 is TGTGCCAGTAGCCGAGGGGGGCCTAACTATGGCTACACCTTC.

The CDR3 loop is CASSFPGITDTQYF. As DNA, the CDR3 is TGTGCCAGCAGCTTCCCAGGGATAACAGATACGCAGTATTTT. The chain links TRBV5-8 to TRBJ2-3, with D possibly TRBD1 on 5 matching bases. Germline CDR1 reads SGHTS; CDR2 reads YDEGEE. The V end was cut by 2 bases, the J end by 3 bases, with 10 bases between. This CDR3 has 14 residues.

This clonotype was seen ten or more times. DNA of the CDR3: TGTGCCAGCAGCCGGGGGCGGGAGTTGGATGAGCAGTTCTTC. This encodes CASSRGRELDEQFF. The gene calls are TRBV3-1 and TRBJ2-1; TRBD2 is a possible D gene (7 bases). The CDR3 length is 14 residues. The ends were cut back, 4 bases at V and 8 bases at J, with 15 bases in the middle. The V gene's germline CDR1 is LGHDT and CDR2 YNNKEL (reference sequence).

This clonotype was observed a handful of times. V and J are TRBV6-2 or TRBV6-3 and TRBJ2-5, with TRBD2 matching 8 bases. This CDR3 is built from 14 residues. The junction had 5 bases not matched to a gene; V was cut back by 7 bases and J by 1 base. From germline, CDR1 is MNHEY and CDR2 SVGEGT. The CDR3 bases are TGTGCCAGCAATCTAGGACTAGCCCAAGAGACCCAGTACTTC. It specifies CASNLGLAQETQYF.

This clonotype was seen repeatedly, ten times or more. DNA for the CDR3: TGTGCCACCCTCCAGGGGGCCGGGGGCTACACCTTC. Protein: CATLQGAGGYTF. The J gene is TRBJ1-2, the V gene TRBV7-2; 8 bases align to TRBD1. CDR1 is SGHTA, CDR2 FQGNSA, per germline. The length of the CDR3 is 12 residues. Trimming at V came to 10 bases and at J to 8 bases, leaving 9 bases not matched to a gene.

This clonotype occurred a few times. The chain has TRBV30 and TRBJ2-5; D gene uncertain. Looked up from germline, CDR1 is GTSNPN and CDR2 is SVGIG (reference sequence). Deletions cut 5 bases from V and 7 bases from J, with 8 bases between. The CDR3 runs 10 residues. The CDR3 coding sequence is TGTGCCTGGGGGGAAGGGACCCAGTACTTC. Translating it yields CAWGEGTQYF.

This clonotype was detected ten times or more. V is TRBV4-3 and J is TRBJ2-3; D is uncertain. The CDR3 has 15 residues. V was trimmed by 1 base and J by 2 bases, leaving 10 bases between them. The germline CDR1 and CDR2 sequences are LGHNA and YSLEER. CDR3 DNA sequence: TGCGCCAGCAGCCAAGGGACGATACACACAGATACGCAGTATTTT. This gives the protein CASSQGTIHTDTQYF.

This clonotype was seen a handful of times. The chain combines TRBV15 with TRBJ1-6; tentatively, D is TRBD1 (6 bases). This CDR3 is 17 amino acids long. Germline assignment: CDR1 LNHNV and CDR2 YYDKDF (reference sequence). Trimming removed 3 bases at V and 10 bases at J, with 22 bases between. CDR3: CATSSFARAGEKSPLHF. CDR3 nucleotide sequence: TGTGCCACCAGCAGCTTCGCAAGGGCAGGGGAGAAATCACCCCTCCACTTT.

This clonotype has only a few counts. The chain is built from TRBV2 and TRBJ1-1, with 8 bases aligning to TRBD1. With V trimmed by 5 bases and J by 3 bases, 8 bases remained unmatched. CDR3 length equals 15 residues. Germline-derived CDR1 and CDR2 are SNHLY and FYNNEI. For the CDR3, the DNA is TGTGCCAGCAGTTATGACAGGGGAGAGGACACTGAAGCTTTCTTT. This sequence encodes CASSYDRGEDTEAFF.

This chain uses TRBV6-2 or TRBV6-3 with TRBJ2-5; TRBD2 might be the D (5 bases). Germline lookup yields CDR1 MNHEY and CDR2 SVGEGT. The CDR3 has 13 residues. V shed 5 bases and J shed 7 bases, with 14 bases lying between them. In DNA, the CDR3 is TGTGCCAGCAGTCTCGGAGGCCTCAGGACCCAGTACTTC. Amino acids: CASSLGGLRTQYF.

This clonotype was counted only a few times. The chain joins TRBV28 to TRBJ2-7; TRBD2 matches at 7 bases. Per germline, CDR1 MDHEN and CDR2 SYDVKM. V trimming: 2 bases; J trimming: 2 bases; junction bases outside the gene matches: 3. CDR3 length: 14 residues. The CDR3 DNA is TGTGCCAGCAGTTTAGAACGGGAGGCCTACGAGCAGTACTTC. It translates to CASSLEREAYEQYF.

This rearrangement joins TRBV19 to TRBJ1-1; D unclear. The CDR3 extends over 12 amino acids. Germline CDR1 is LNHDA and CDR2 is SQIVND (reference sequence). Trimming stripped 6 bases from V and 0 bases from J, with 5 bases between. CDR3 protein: CASRSVNTEAFF. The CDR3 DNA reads TGTGCCAGTAGGTCAGTGAACACTGAAGCTTTCTTT.

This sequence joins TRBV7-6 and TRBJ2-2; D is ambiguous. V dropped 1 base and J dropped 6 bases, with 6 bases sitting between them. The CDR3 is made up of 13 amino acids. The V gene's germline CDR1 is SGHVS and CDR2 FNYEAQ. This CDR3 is CASSLEVSGELFF. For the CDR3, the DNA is TGTGCCAGCAGCTTAGAGGTATCCGGGGAGCTGTTTTTT.